This T cell receptor (beta chain) was identified during a study of T cell repertoires in cytomegalovirus infection. Study information: Recently identified HLA-C-restricted and well-studied HLA-B-restricted CMV epitopes were used. Based on public TCR beta signatures, there were indications of CMV infection and of a matching HLA type.

Note on this clonotype: Its antigen is still unknown.

Via MiXCR, TCRdb re-called the reads, giving one row per CDR3 protein. This table holds about 900,000 distinct CDR3 sequences, less than 40% found once. The CDR3 is 14 amino acids. The germline CDR1 and CDR2 sequences are LNHDA and SQIVND (reference sequence). Trimming stripped 5 bases from V and 0 bases from J, with 10 bases between. The V gene is TRBV19, the J gene TRBJ1-2; D gene unclear. The receptor was derived from a human donor in good health (CMV status not recorded). Some clones in this sample may be carry-over from other donors' samples. The specimen was cultured CD8+ T cells from PBMCs, collected from culture after CMV antigen stimulation. The CDR3: CASSPSQSNYGYTF. The CDR3 bases are TGTGCCAGTAGTCCATCACAGTCTAACTATGGCTACACCTTC.